A selection of T cell receptor beta chains follows, all from one sample in a study of T cell responses to AZD1222 COVID-19 vaccine. Measured with immunoSEQ multiplex PCR; TCRdb has only the in-frame clones, and not every one. The sample lists 110,000 or so clones; 82% were seen once. The material was peripheral blood, obtained on day 0 of AZD1222 vaccination. All receptors come from an adult in good health. The CDR3 runs from the conserved cysteine through the conserved F or W. D genes are given only for firm matches. Size values are once, few and many counts, or a class for expanded clones, and some rows have none.

D gene,clone size,J gene,V gene,CDR3 DNA,CDR3 protein
-,-,TRBJ2-7,TRBV6-1,TGTGCCAGCAGCCTCAGGGGTAGCGACGAGCAGTACTTC,CASSLRGSDEQYF
-,-,TRBJ1-1,TRBV18,TGTGCCAGCTCACCAGTGACAAGGGAAGCTTTCTTT,CASSPVTREAFF
-,-,TRBJ2-1,TRBV4-3,TGCGCCAGCTCACGAGAGGAGGGCTGGCCCTACAATGAGCAGTTCTTC,CASSREEGWPYNEQFF
TRBD2,few,TRBJ2-1,TRBV19,TGTGCCAGTAGTACCAGCGGGGGGCCGTCCAATGAGCAGTTCTTC,CASSTSGGPSNEQFF
-,-,TRBJ1-2,TRBV4-3,TGCGCCAGCAGCCAAGATCCGGGGATGGGTCATGGCTACACCTTC,CASSQDPGMGHGYTF
-,-,TRBJ2-7,TRBV6-6,TGTGCCAGCAGTGACCCCCGAAGAGTCTACGAGCAGTACTTC,CASSDPRRVYEQYF
-,-,TRBJ1-2,TRBV6-2/TRBV6-3,TGTGCCAGCAGTCGCGGGGGCGGACCATATGGCTACACCTTC,CASSRGGGPYGYTF
TRBD1,-,TRBJ1-2,TRBV7-6,TGTGCCAGCAGCTCAACGACAGGGGGCTATGGCTACACCTTC,CASSSTTGGYGYTF
-,-,TRBJ1-4,TRBV7-8,TGTGCCAGCAGCTTGTGGGGGGAAGGGGAAAAACTGTTTTTT,CASSLWGEGEKLFF
TRBD2,once,TRBJ2-1,TRBV6-5,TGTGCCAGCAGCCTGTGGGGGGGCAATGAGCAGTTCTTC,CASSLWGGNEQFF